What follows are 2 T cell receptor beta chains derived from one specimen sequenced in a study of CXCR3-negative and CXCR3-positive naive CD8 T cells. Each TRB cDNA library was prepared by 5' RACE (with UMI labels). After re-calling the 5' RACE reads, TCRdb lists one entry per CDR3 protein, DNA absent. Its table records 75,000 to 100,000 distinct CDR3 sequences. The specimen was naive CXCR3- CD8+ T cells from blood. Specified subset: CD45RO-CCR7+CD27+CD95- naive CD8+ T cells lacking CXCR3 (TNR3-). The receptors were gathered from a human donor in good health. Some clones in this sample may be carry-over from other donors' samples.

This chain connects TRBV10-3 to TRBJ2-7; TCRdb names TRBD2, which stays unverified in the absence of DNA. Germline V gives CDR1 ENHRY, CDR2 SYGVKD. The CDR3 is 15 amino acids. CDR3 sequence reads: CAITDTSGSFREQYF.

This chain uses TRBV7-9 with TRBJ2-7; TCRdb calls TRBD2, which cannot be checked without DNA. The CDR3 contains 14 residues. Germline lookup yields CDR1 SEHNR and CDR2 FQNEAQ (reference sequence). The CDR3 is CASSTPSGSYEQYF.